This TCR beta chain was documented in a study of blood T cell repertoires in COVID-19. Study background: T cells, B-cell-depleted T cells, or PBMCs supplied cDNA or gDNA.

The germline V and J ends were trimmed by 2 bases and 3 bases, with 5 bases remaining between them. CDR3 length: 13 amino acids. Adults between about 18 and 95 years of age took part from under 25 US areas. In assigning cohorts, the study relied on participant-reported clinical history. Original methodology: Amplification of reference gene primers was used by the study to estimate nucleated cell counts. Clones were sequenced by immunoSEQ multiplex PCR, and TCRdb holds only the in-frame ones, with some missing. That table supplies the V and J calls and clone size; D and trimming were determined from the DNA. Found here are about 170,000 clones, more than 70% of them singletons; the top ten hold roughly 4%.

The chain couples TRBV12-3 or TRBV12-4 to TRBJ1-5; D not resolved. Sequencing input: PBMCs or T cells enriched from blood (not recorded which). This TCR was sampled from a woman in her fifties or sixties in a cohort exposed to, infected with or recovered from COVID-19 (not recorded which). The CDR3 coding sequence is TGTGCCAGCAGTTTAAACTACAATCAGCCCCAGCATTTT. Protein: CASSLNYNQPQHF.